Listed below are T cell receptor beta chains from one sample, sequenced in a study of T cell repertoires in cytomegalovirus infection. Each CDR3 protein is one row after TCRdb ran MiXCR on the reads. The data contain 400,000 or so distinct CDR3 sequences, 18% of them singletons. Sequenced sample: PBMCs. These receptors came from a human donor in good health (CMV status not recorded). Some clones in this sample may be carry-over from other donors' samples. Both conserved end residues are part of each CDR3. The order of the fields is CDR3 length, V gene, CDR3 protein.

CDR3 length: 14
V gene: TRBV7-2
CDR3 protein: CASSTSTGGETQYF

CDR3 length: 15
V gene: TRBV5-8
CDR3 protein: CASSLGRGTSYGYTF

CDR3 length: 14
V gene: TRBV28
CDR3 protein: CASSRGPAIGEQYF

CDR3 length: 14
V gene: TRBV7-9
CDR3 protein: CASSLALGNQPQHF

CDR3 length: 13
V gene: TRBV12-3/TRBV12-4
CDR3 protein: CASRRQQSQPQHF

CDR3 length: 13
V gene: TRBV7-6
CDR3 protein: CASSQGPRLEQYF

CDR3 length: 16
V gene: TRBV18
CDR3 protein: CASSLGLGSNQETQYF

CDR3 length: 17
V gene: TRBV5-1
CDR3 protein: CASSSLTSGDTYNEQFF

CDR3 length: 14
V gene: TRBV29-1
CDR3 protein: CSVEGGTGLNEQFF

CDR3 length: 12
V gene: TRBV5-5
CDR3 protein: CASSLPSGEQFF

CDR3 length: 15
V gene: TRBV2
CDR3 protein: CASRSGQAPNYGYTF

CDR3 length: 12
V gene: TRBV18
CDR3 protein: CASSPSLRTQYF

CDR3 length: 13
V gene: TRBV7-8
CDR3 protein: CASSSISPDTQYF

CDR3 length: 15
V gene: TRBV20-1
CDR3 protein: CSARSPGPNSYEQYF

CDR3 length: 13
V gene: TRBV28
CDR3 protein: CASIKRLNTEAFF

CDR3 length: 11
V gene: TRBV12-5
CDR3 protein: CASGSAGKPYF

CDR3 length: 15
V gene: TRBV19
CDR3 protein: CASSTLAGVGETQYF

CDR3 length: 18
V gene: TRBV4-1
CDR3 protein: CASSREGSGGAGTGELFF

CDR3 length: 12
V gene: TRBV6-8
CDR3 protein: CASSSDIYEQYF

CDR3 length: 13
V gene: TRBV6-2/TRBV6-3
CDR3 protein: CASSYGDFNEQFF